This TCR beta chain stems from a study of response to subunit inactivated influenza vaccine. Study outcomes and limitations: There was a suggestion from the authors that each seasonal influenza vaccination recruits few new T cells.

Via MiXCR, TCRdb re-called the RT-PCR reads, giving one row per CDR3 protein. The sample records 700,000 to 900,000 distinct CDR3 sequences, around 20% being singletons. Worth noting for this clonotype: Its target is not known.

CDR1 and CDR2 (germline): MNHEY, SVGEGT. The CDR3 is 16 amino acids. V gave up 0 bases and J gave up 8 bases; unmatched junction bases: 7. The sample was PBMCs from blood, taken 5 to 6 days after vaccination. This chain joins TRBV6-2 or TRBV6-3 and TRBJ2-1; 10 bases align to TRBD2. The sequence derives from a middle-aged man who received an inactivated influenza vaccine. Here the CDR3 reads CASSYSVSSGGHEQFF. CDR3 DNA sequence: TGTGCCAGCAGTTACTCGGTGTCTAGCGGGGGTCATGAGCAGTTCTTC.